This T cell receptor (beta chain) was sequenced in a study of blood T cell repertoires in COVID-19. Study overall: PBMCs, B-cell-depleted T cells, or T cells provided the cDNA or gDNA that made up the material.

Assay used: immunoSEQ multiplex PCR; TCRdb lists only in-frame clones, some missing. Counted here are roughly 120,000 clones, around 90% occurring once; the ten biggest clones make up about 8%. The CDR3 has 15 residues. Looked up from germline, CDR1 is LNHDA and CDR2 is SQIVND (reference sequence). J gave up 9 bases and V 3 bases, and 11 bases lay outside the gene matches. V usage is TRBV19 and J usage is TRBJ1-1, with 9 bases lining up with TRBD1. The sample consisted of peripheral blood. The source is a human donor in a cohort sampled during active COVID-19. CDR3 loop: CASSIPAGQGSKAFF. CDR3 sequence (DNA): TGTGCCAGTAGTATCCCTGCGGGACAGGGTAGTAAAGCTTTCTTT.